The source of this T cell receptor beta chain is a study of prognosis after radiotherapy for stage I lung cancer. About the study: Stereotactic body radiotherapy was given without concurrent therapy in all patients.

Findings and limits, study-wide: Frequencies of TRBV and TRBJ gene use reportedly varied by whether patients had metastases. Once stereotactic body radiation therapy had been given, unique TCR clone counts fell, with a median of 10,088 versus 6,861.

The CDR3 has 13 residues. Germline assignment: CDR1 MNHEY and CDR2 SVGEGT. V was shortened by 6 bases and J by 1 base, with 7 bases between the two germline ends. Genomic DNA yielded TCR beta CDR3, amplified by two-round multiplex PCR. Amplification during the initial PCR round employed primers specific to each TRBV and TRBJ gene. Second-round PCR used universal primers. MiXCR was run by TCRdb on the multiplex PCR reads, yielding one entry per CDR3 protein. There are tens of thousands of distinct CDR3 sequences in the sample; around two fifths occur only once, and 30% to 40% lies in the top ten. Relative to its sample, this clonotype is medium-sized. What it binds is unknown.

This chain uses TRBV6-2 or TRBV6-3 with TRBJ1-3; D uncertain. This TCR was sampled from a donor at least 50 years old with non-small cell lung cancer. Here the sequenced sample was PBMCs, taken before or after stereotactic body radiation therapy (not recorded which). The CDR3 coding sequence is TGTGCCAGCAGCCGGTGGTCTGGAAACACCATATATTTT. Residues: CASSRWSGNTIYF.